These 26 T cell receptor beta chains originate from one sample sequenced in a study of shared clonotypes between healthy human individuals. Clones were sequenced by immunoSEQ multiplex PCR, and TCRdb holds only the in-frame ones, with some missing. The sample lists approximately 2.4 million clones, 90% to 96% occurring once. The sample consisted of naive CD4+ T cells sorted from blood. The subset here: CD45RA+ positively selected. The receptors come from a man between 18 and 35 years old in good health.

In regard to this clone: This sample also contains other DNA sequences that code for the same CDR3. This rearrangement joins TRBV18 to TRBJ1-2; 8 nucleotides align to TRBD1. Germline V gene sequence: CDR1 KGHSH, CDR2 LQKENI. V dropped 6 bases and J dropped 5; count of bases not matched to a gene: 8. This CDR3 has 14 residues. The CDR3 sequence is CASSPGQESYGYTF. CDR3 DNA sequence: TGTGCCAGCTCGCCGGGACAGGAGAGTTATGGCTACACCTTC.

This chain connects TRBV9 to TRBJ2-5; TRBD1 matches 12 bases. CDR1 SGDLS and CDR2 YYNGEE come from the germline V gene. V was clipped by 4 bases and J by 5 bases; unmatched bases: 9. The length of the CDR3 is 16 residues. Here the CDR3 reads CASSPRGDRGLETQYF. In DNA, the CDR3 is TGTGCCAGCAGCCCCCGTGGGGACAGGGGGCTGGAGACCCAGTACTTC. Full variable domain (outside the CDR3, taken from reference TRBV9 and TRBJ2-5): DSGVTQTPKHLITATGQRVTLRCSPRSGDLSVYWYQQSLDQGLQFLIQYYNGEERAKGNILERFSAQQFPDLHSELNLSSLELGDSALYFCASSPRGDRGLETQYFGPGTRLLVL.

A remark on this clone: Within the sample, other DNA sequences also encode this same CDR3. The rearrangement joins TRBV11-2 to TRBJ2-5; 12 nucleotides match TRBD2. Germline V CDR1 and CDR2: SGHAT, FQNNGV. CDR3 length: 16 amino acids. V shed 4 bases, J shed 2 bases, and the junction held 5 bases outside the gene matches. The CDR3 region is CASSSGLAGRQETQYF. The CDR3 nucleotides read TGTGCCAGCAGCTCAGGACTAGCGGGGAGACAAGAGACCCAGTACTTC.

This rearrangement joins TRBV25-1 to TRBJ2-7; unclear D gene. With 3 bases removed from V and 7 bases from J, the gap between germline ends came to 13 bases. Germline V gene data show CDR1 as MGHDK and CDR2 as SYGVNS. This CDR3 region has 13 residues. The CDR3 region has the DNA TGTGCCAGCAGTGACCCGGCCTCCTGGGAGCAGTACTTC. This sequence encodes CASSDPASWEQYF.

The chain couples TRBV2 to TRBJ1-2; D remains unclear. CDR1 SNHLY and CDR2 FYNNEI come from the germline V gene. Trimming removed 5 bases from V and 6 bases from J, with 10 bases in between. The CDR3 spans 12 residues. The CDR3 protein is CASSKNPHGYTF. The DNA for the CDR3 is TGTGCCAGCAGTAAAAATCCCCATGGCTACACCTTC.

The genes are TRBV2 and TRBJ2-7; D may be TRBD2 (7 bases). Trimming removed 6 bases at V and 7 bases at J, with 22 bases between. The CDR3 has 15 amino acids. Looked up from germline, CDR1 is SNHLY and CDR2 is FYNNEI. The CDR3, as DNA: TGTGCCAGCAGAAAGGGGGGGCAGGGAGTAGAAGAGCAGTACTTC. This encodes CASRKGGQGVEEQYF.

In its sample, this clone was seen once. The chain carries TRBV9 and TRBJ1-3; 7 bases align to TRBD1. V was clipped by 2 bases and J by 4 bases; unmatched bases: 9. The germline V gene has CDR1 SGDLS and CDR2 YYNGEE. The length of the CDR3 is 16 residues. The CDR3 loop is CASSVFPGQTGNTIYF. Written as DNA, the CDR3 is TGTGCCAGCAGCGTCTTCCCGGGACAGACAGGAAACACCATATATTTT. The variable domain in full, with the rest retrieved from reference TRBV9 and TRBJ1-3, is DSGVTQTPKHLITATGQRVTLRCSPRSGDLSVYWYQQSLDQGLQFLIQYYNGEERAKGNILERFSAQQFPDLHSELNLSSLELGDSALYFCASSVFPGQTGNTIYFGEGSWLTVV.

Worth noting for this clone: Within the sample, other DNA sequences also encode this same CDR3. The rearrangement joins TRBV7-9 to TRBJ2-5; unclear D gene. From germline, CDR1 is SEHNR and CDR2 FQNEAQ (reference sequence). Trimming removed 1 base from V and 2 bases from J, with 8 bases in between. The CDR3 totals 14 residues. CDR3 residues: CASSLDTSQETQYF. Here the CDR3 DNA reads TGTGCCAGCAGCTTAGATACATCTCAAGAGACCCAGTACTTC.

The chain joins TRBV4-3 to TRBJ2-3; 8 bases agree with TRBD2. V dropped 4 bases and J dropped 7; count of bases not matched to a gene: 13. The CDR3 contains 16 residues. Germline V gene data show CDR1 as LGHNA and CDR2 as YSLEER. DNA for the CDR3: TGCGCCAGCAGCCTTCTCGGAGCGGGAGTAGAGAATACGCAGTATTTT. Its translation is CASSLLGAGVENTQYF.

The CDR3 sequence is CASSLGQRQYF. The CDR3 nucleotides are TGTGCCAGCAGCTTGGGACAGCGGCAGTACTTC. V and J are TRBV7-2 and TRBJ2-7, with TRBD1 identical over 7 bases. The J segment lost 9 bases and the V segment lost 3 bases, leaving 2 bases of the junction unmatched. This CDR3 has 11 amino acids. Germline-derived CDR1 and CDR2 are SGHTA and FQGNSA.

V and J are TRBV19 and TRBJ1-4; 7 bases fit TRBD1. Germline assignment: CDR1 LNHDA and CDR2 SQIVND (reference sequence). The CDR3 extends over 14 amino acids. J lost 9 bases, V lost 5 bases, and 9 bases had no gene match. CDR3 sequence: CASSLTGEGKKLFF. The CDR3 bases are TGTGCCAGTAGTCTTACAGGGGAGGGTAAAAAACTGTTTTTT.

The gene calls are TRBV10-3 and TRBJ2-1; perhaps TRBD2 as D (5 bases). Germline V gene sequence: CDR1 ENHRY, CDR2 SYGVKD. This CDR3 region has 13 residues. Trimming shortened V by 10 bases and J by 5 bases, and 15 bases separated the two germline ends. The CDR3 here is CASTLTGNNEQFF. For the CDR3, the DNA is TGTGCCAGCACCCTAACGGGGAACAATGAGCAGTTCTTC.

This sequence joins TRBV30 and TRBJ2-7, with TRBD1 identical over 7 bases. The CDR3 is 15 residues long. Germline CDR1 GTSNPN, CDR2 SVGIG (reference sequence). V lost 2 bases to trimming and J lost 3 bases; unmatched junction nucleotides: 10. The CDR3 reads CAWSPPGGLGYEQYF. Here the CDR3 DNA reads TGTGCCTGGAGTCCACCAGGGGGTCTGGGCTACGAGCAGTACTTC.

This sequence joins TRBV29-1 and TRBJ1-6, with D possibly matching TRBD1 (6 bases). This CDR3 comprises 12 residues. The germline V and J ends were trimmed by 4 bases and 7 bases, with 8 bases remaining between them. Germline lookup yields CDR1 SQVTM and CDR2 ANQGSEA. This CDR3 is CSVGGGNSPLHF. The CDR3 bases are TGCAGCGTTGGAGGGGGAAATTCACCCCTCCACTTT.

The rearrangement joins TRBV25-1 to TRBJ2-3, with D uncertain. Germline lookup yields CDR1 MGHDK and CDR2 SYGVNS. The CDR3 is 13 residues long. V dropped 7 bases and J dropped 6 bases, with 14 bases sitting between them. This CDR3 is CASNHKWADTQYF. As DNA, the CDR3 is TGTGCCAGCAACCATAAGTGGGCCGATACGCAGTATTTT.

The chain links TRBV5-1 to TRBJ2-7; D gene unclear. This CDR3 comprises 15 residues. CDR1 and CDR2 (germline): SGHRS, YFSETQ. V was pared by 0 bases and J by 5 bases, with 15 bases between. CDR3 in DNA: TGCGCCAGCAGCTTGGGGGGTCGTAGCTCGGACGAGCAGTACTTC. It yields the protein CASSLGGRSSDEQYF.

The CDR3 spells CASSPGLAGGRSYNEQFF. The CDR3 nucleotides read TGTGCCAGCAGCCCTGGACTAGCGGGGGGCCGCTCCTACAATGAGCAGTTCTTC. The chain carries TRBV7-3 and TRBJ2-1; the match to TRBD2 covers 14 bases. Germline values: CDR1 SGHTA, CDR2 FQGTGA. The length of the CDR3 is 18 residues. After removal of 5 bases from V and 0 bases from J, the junction contained 6 bases not matched to a gene.

The rearrangement links TRBV10-3 to TRBJ1-5, with D unresolved. The CDR3 is 14 residues long. CDR1 and CDR2 (germline): ENHRY, SYGVKD. V was trimmed by 6 bases and J by 5 bases, leaving 14 bases between them. The DNA of the CDR3 is TGTGCCATCAGCCCAACCAGAATAGATCAGCCCCAGCATTTT. This encodes CAISPTRIDQPQHF.

The chain carries TRBV6-1 and TRBJ1-1, with TRBD1 matching over 9 bases. This CDR3 is 14 amino acids long. Trimming cost V 2 bases and J 4 bases; bases outside gene matches: 2. Germline V gives CDR1 MNHNS, CDR2 SASEGT. CDR3 amino acids: CASSEWTGATEAFF. The DNA of the CDR3 is TGTGCCAGCAGTGAATGGACAGGGGCCACTGAAGCTTTCTTT.

The DNA for the CDR3 is TGTGCCAGCAGCGGAAAGGGGGCTGTCTATGGCTACACCTTC. As protein: CASSGKGAVYGYTF. The V call is TRBV25-1, the J call TRBJ1-2; 7 bases align to TRBD1. V dropped 6 bases and J dropped 4; count of bases not matched to a gene: 8. Looked up from germline, CDR1 is MGHDK and CDR2 is SYGVNS. The CDR3 is 14 amino acids.

The chain joins TRBV30 to TRBJ1-1, with D possibly being TRBD1 (5 bases). CDR3 length equals 14 residues. Germline CDR1 and CDR2: GTSNPN and SVGIG (reference sequence). The ends were cut back, 2 bases at V and 1 base at J, with 11 bases in the middle. The CDR3 DNA sequence: TGTGCCTGGAGTCGCGGACACTCGAACACTGAAGCTTTCTTT. Protein sequence: CAWSRGHSNTEAFF.

Concerning this clone itself: One junction end does not reproduce the germline sequence, and a read error may be involved. The rearrangement joins TRBV7-7 to TRBJ2-2; a possible D gene is TRBD2 (5 bases). This CDR3 has 12 residues. CDR1 and CDR2 from the germline V gene are SSHAT and FNYEAQ (reference sequence). DNA of the CDR3: TGTGCTAGCAGCCGGGATGTCGGGGAGCTGTTTTTT. It encodes CASSRDVGELFF.

J is TRBJ1-3 and V is TRBV13; D gene ambiguous. The CDR3 is made up of 14 amino acids. CDR1 is PRHDT and CDR2 is FYEKMQ in the germline V gene (reference sequence). Trimming cost V 5 bases and J 0 bases, with 8 bases left between them. The CDR3 loop is CASSELGSGNTIYF. The CDR3 DNA sequence: TGTGCCAGCAGCGAACTGGGCTCTGGAAACACCATATATTTT.

The chain uses TRBV7-2 and TRBJ2-3, with D perhaps matching TRBD2 (5 bases). CDR1 SGHTA and CDR2 FQGNSA come from the germline V gene. This CDR3 has 14 residues. Trimming took 8 bases from V and 1 from J, leaving 13 bases between them. The CDR3 spells CASGTSGGTDTQYF. Written as DNA, the CDR3 is TGTGCCAGCGGCACTAGTGGGGGCACAGATACGCAGTATTTT.

This sequence joins TRBV27 and TRBJ2-3; 11 positions match TRBD2. The germline gives CDR1 MNHEY, CDR2 SMNVEV (reference sequence). This CDR3 spans 19 amino acids. V lost 5 bases to trimming and J lost 2 bases; unmatched junction nucleotides: 15. Here the CDR3 DNA reads TGTGCCAGCAGTAGATTCCCGGGACTAGCGGCCGGGAACACAGATACGCAGTATTTT. Its protein is CASSRFPGLAAGNTDTQYF.

J is TRBJ2-2 and V is TRBV10-3; the D gene could be TRBD1 or TRBD2 (6 bases each). Trimming removed 10 bases from V and 0 bases from J, with 12 bases in between. CDR3 length: 14 amino acids. The germline gives CDR1 ENHRY, CDR2 SYGVKD. The CDR3 here is CATRGQANTGELFF. CDR3 coding DNA: TGTGCCACCCGGGGGCAGGCGAACACCGGGGAGCTGTTTTTT.